The clone carrying this TCR beta chain was observed a handful of times. Its antigen is undetermined. MiXCR was run by TCRdb on the 5' RACE reads, yielding one entry per CDR3 protein. The sample includes 700,000 or so distinct CDR3 sequences, about 9.4% of them seen just once. This entry comes from a study of identical twins. General study findings and limits: Where out-of-frame alpha sequences were twin-shared, they showed excess low generation probability. Modelling approaches yielded underestimates of out-of-frame TCR alpha sharing between monozygotic twins. The study drew conclusions from cross-sectional statistical analysis, not from following the same donors.

CDR1 MNHNS and CDR2 SASEGT come from the germline V gene. The germline V and J ends were trimmed by 6 bases and 2 bases, with 11 bases remaining between them. This CDR3 is 14 amino acids long. This sample also appeared in a second study, on yellow fever vaccine responses in identical twins. Turning to that study: Twins reportedly appeared to share part of their vaccine T cell response while keeping part individual.

The chain employs TRBV6-1 and TRBJ1-5, with a tentative D call TRBD1 (5 bases). The TCR originated in a woman aged 18-30 years in good health. Sequenced material: PBMCs. This CDR3 reads CASSRGRGNQPQHF. The CDR3, as DNA: TGTGCCAGCAGCCGGGGACGGGGCAATCAGCCCCAGCATTTT.